Listed below are T cell receptor beta chains from one sample, sequenced in a study of graft-versus-host responses after intestinal transplantation. The assay was immunoSEQ multiplex PCR, and TCRdb's table has in-frame clones only and misses some. Of some 120,000 clones listed, about 92% are singletons. These TCRs are of unknown antigen specificity. The source material was unstimulated CD4+ T cells sorted from spleen or lymph node cells, sampled before intestinal transplant. The receptors shown here come from a human donor who received an intestinal transplant. CDR3s include the opening cysteine and the closing phenylalanine or tryptophan. A D gene is named only where the DNA matches it firmly. Clone size is given for some rows only: seen once, a few or many times, or a class if the clone is expanded.

>TRBJ2-1|.|TRBV5-1|.
CASSLGAFGSYNEQFF
TGCGCCAGCAGCTTGGGAGCCTTCGGCTCCTACAATGAGCAGTTCTTC
>TRBJ1-6|.|TRBV10-3|.
CAISVGGGNSPLHF
TGTGCCATCAGTGTCGGGGGCGGCAATTCACCCCTCCACTTT
>TRBJ2-1|.|TRBV2|.
CASGIRNEQFF
TGTGCCAGCGGTATACGGAATGAGCAGTTCTTC
>TRBJ2-7|.|TRBV7-2|.
CASSLDRPYEQYF
TGTGCCAGCAGCTTAGACAGGCCCTACGAGCAGTACTTC
>TRBJ2-1|.|TRBV5-1|.
CASSFFGRSSYNEQFF
TGCGCCAGCAGCTTTTTTGGGCGGAGCTCCTACAATGAGCAGTTCTTC
>TRBJ1-5|.|TRBV5-1|.
CASSEGLNQPQHF
TGCGCCAGCAGCGAGGGACTCAATCAGCCCCAGCATTTT
>TRBJ2-3|.|TRBV19|.
CASSWGRGRTDTQYF
TGTGCCAGTAGCTGGGGGCGGGGGCGCACAGATACGCAGTATTTT
>TRBJ1-1|.|TRBV6-5|.
CASSKRQAMNTEAFF
TGTGCCAGCAGTAAAAGACAGGCGATGAACACTGAAGCTTTCTTT
>TRBJ1-4|TRBD1|TRBV5-1|.
CASSNAGQEGEKLFF
TGCGCCAGCAGCAATGCGGGACAGGAAGGTGAAAAACTGTTTTTT
>TRBJ2-1|.|TRBV11-2|.
CASSLFRVREQFF
TGTGCCAGCAGCTTATTTAGGGTGCGGGAGCAGTTCTTC
>TRBJ2-2|.|TRBV6-5|.
CASFQGPGELFF
TGTGCCAGCTTTCAAGGGCCCGGGGAGCTGTTTTTT
>TRBJ1-2|TRBD1|TRBV5-1|.
CASSPTGGNYGYTF
TGCGCCAGCAGCCCTACAGGGGGAAACTATGGCTACACCTTC
>TRBJ2-2|.|TRBV27|.
CASSRYRVSGVGELFF
TGTGCCAGCAGTCGTTACAGGGTTTCGGGCGTCGGGGAGCTGTTTTTT
>TRBJ1-1|.|TRBV1|.
CTSSQDLAEATEAFF
TGCACCAGCAGCCAAGATCTTGCAGAAGCAACTGAAGCTTTCTTT
>TRBJ1-2|.|TRBV7-9|.
CASSLDVNYGYTF
TGTGCCAGCAGCTTAGACGTGAACTATGGCTACACCTTC
>TRBJ2-6|.|TRBV9|.
CASSVGQGPSGANVLTF
TGTGCCAGCAGCGTGGGCCAGGGCCCCTCTGGGGCCAACGTCCTGACTTTC
>TRBJ1-2|.|TRBV5-1|.
CASTGLSNYGYTF
TGCGCCAGCACCGGGCTGAGTAACTATGGCTACACCTTC
>TRBJ1-1|.|TRBV25-1|.
CASSERRANTEAFF
TGTGCCAGCAGTGAAAGGAGGGCGAACACTGAAGCTTTCTTT
>TRBJ2-1|.|TRBV5-1|.
CASSLVGGVEQFF
TGCGCCAGCAGCTTGGTAGGGGGGGTTGAGCAGTTCTTC
>TRBJ2-5|TRBD2|TRBV9|.
CASSPETPGLVVAETQYF
TGTGCCAGCAGCCCAGAGACCCCGGGACTAGTGGTAGCAGAGACCCAGTACTTC
>TRBJ1-2|TRBD1|TRBV4-1|.
CASSQVGQGEGYTF
TGCGCCAGCAGCCAAGTCGGACAGGGGGAAGGCTACACCTTC
>TRBJ2-5|TRBD2|TRBV30|.
CAWSVGSGGAGETQYF
TGTGCCTGGAGTGTGGGTAGCGGGGGGGCCGGGGAGACCCAGTACTTC
>TRBJ2-1|.|TRBV25-1|.
CASSGLSRTHYNEQFF
TGTGCCAGCAGTGGGCTTTCTCGGACCCATTACAATGAGCAGTTCTTC
>TRBJ1-6|TRBD1|TRBV5-6|.
CASSWDRANNSPLHF
TGTGCCAGCAGCTGGGACAGGGCGAATAATTCACCCCTCCACTTT
>TRBJ2-7|TRBD2|TRBV5-7|.
CASSGSGGASYEQYF
TGTGCCAGCAGCGGTAGCGGGGGGGCCTCCTACGAGCAGTACTTC
>TRBJ2-5|TRBD2|TRBV12-5|few
CASVPSGGAMETQYF
TGTGCTAGTGTCCCTAGCGGGGGGGCCATGGAGACCCAGTACTTC
>TRBJ1-2|.|TRBV14|.
CASSQERLPYYGYTF
TGTGCCAGCAGCCAAGAAAGACTCCCTTACTATGGCTACACCTTC
>TRBJ2-1|TRBD1|TRBV7-9|.
CASSYHRGSYNEQFF
TGTGCCAGCAGCTATCACAGGGGTTCCTACAATGAGCAGTTCTTC
>TRBJ1-5|.|TRBV7-9|.
CASSLDWEGQPQHF
TGTGCCAGCAGCTTGGATTGGGAAGGGCAGCCCCAGCATTTT
>TRBJ2-1|.|TRBV7-2|once
CASSLRSTRSGKFF
TGTGCCAGCAGCTTACGCAGTACGAGATCGGGAAAGTTCTTC
>TRBJ1-1|.|TRBV6-6|.
CASSYSNGEAFF
TGTGCCAGCAGTTACTCGAACGGTGAAGCTTTCTTT
>TRBJ1-4|.|TRBV5-1|.
CASNDGTASEKLFF
TGCGCCAGCAACGACGGGACGGCCTCGGAAAAACTGTTTTTT
>TRBJ2-3|TRBD1|TRBV6-6|.
CASLGTGDDTQYF
TGTGCCAGCCTTGGGACAGGGGACGATACGCAGTATTTT
>TRBJ2-7|.|TRBV15|.
CATSRELRTRGGGEQYF
TGTGCCACCAGCAGAGAATTGAGGACTCGAGGAGGGGGGGAGCAGTACTTC
>TRBJ1-2|.|TRBV5-1|.
CASSLIPQGNYGYTF
TGCGCCAGCAGCCTAATTCCCCAGGGTAACTATGGCTACACCTTC
>TRBJ1-1|.|TRBV7-8|.
CASSLAGGTLAEAFF
TGTGCCAGCAGCTTGGCAGGTGGGACTCTGGCTGAAGCTTTCTTT
>TRBJ2-3|TRBD2|TRBV11-3|.
CASSPYGPSGGFTDTQYF
TGTGCCAGCAGCCCCTACGGCCCTAGCGGGGGTTTCACAGATACGCAGTATTTT